The 12 T cell receptor beta chains given below trace back to one sample, sequenced in a study of blood T cell repertoires in COVID-19. Generated by immunoSEQ multiplex PCR, the TCRdb table keeps only in-frame clones and is missing some. The table has over 85,000 clones, 78% seen once. The source material was peripheral blood. The source is a man aged 55 to 70 with active or convalescent COVID-19.

This clone was observed once. The rearrangement joins TRBV7-2 to TRBJ1-3; 7 bases are shared with TRBD1. Germline V gene lookup returns CDR1 SGHTA and CDR2 FQGNSA. The V and J ends lost 3 bases and 8 bases, in that order; junction bases with no gene match: 1. This CDR3 comprises 12 residues. The CDR3 region is CASSFTGDTIYF. The CDR3 nucleotides read TGTGCCAGCAGCTTTACAGGGGACACCATATATTTT.

The sample holds one count of this clone. V gene TRBV10-1 combines with J gene TRBJ1-6; 7 nucleotides line up with TRBD1. CDR3 length equals 13 residues. The ends lost 6 bases at V and 7 bases at J; junction bases unmatched: 3. CDR1 WNHNN and CDR2 SYGVQD come from the germline V gene (reference sequence). The CDR3 loop reads CASSEQGNSPLHF. For the CDR3, the DNA is TGCGCCAGCAGCGAACAGGGGAATTCACCCCTCCACTTT.

The rearrangement uses TRBV6-5 and TRBJ1-3, with D possibly matching TRBD1 (6 bases). The CDR3 length is 15 residues. V was pared by 6 bases and J by 0 bases, with 12 bases between. Germline values: CDR1 MNHEY, CDR2 SVGAGI. As DNA, the CDR3 is TGTGCCAGCAGGCCGTCAGGGGCCTCTGGAAACACCATATATTTT. Encoded protein: CASRPSGASGNTIYF.

The rearrangement joins TRBV5-5 to TRBJ1-3; 7 nucleotides align to TRBD1. Germline V lookup: CDR1 SGHKS, CDR2 YYEKEE (reference sequence). The trim removed 4 bases at V and 3 bases at J, leaving 10 bases unmatched. The CDR3 is 16 residues long. CDR3 coding DNA: TGTGCCAGCAGCAGAGACGACAGGGTGGGTGGAAACACCATATATTTT. Amino acid sequence: CASSRDDRVGGNTIYF.

This clone occurred a few times. This sequence joins TRBV7-2 and TRBJ1-2, with 7 bases lining up with TRBD1. The V gene's germline CDR1 is SGHTA and CDR2 FQGNSA. The CDR3 loop spans 15 amino acids. After removal of 4 bases from V and 2 bases from J, the junction contained 7 bases not matched to a gene. The CDR3 spells CASSWRDRGNYGYTF. Written as DNA, the CDR3 is TGTGCCAGCAGCTGGCGGGACAGAGGAAACTATGGCTACACCTTC.

This chain uses TRBV25-1 with TRBJ1-1; TRBD1 aligns across 7 bases. The CDR3 totals 14 residues. The V gene end was trimmed by 7 bases and the J gene end by 11 bases; junction bases not matched to a gene: 16. Germline V lookup: CDR1 MGHDK, CDR2 SYGVNS. The DNA of the CDR3 is TGTGCCAGCATTTCAGGGGGTTTGATGGTAGGTGCTTTCTTT. Translation gives CASISGGLMVGAFF.

This clone was detected many times. Here the CDR3 reads CASSFSGDRNIQYF. CDR3 nucleotides: TGTGCCAGCAGTTTTTCAGGGGATCGAAACATTCAGTACTTC. The chain is built from TRBV28 and TRBJ2-4; weak D call: TRBD1 (6 bases). V lost 3 bases, J lost 6 bases, and 12 bases lay in between. The germline CDR1 and CDR2 sequences are MDHEN and SYDVKM. This CDR3 has 14 amino acids.

The CDR3 nucleotides are TGTGCCAGCAGTTTAAAACTAGGTCCTCTATTCTTC. As protein: CASSLKLGPLFF. The rearrangement links TRBV28 to TRBJ2-1, with D maybe TRBD2 (5 bases). With 2 bases removed from V and 16 bases from J, the gap between germline ends came to 15 bases. The CDR3 covers 12 residues. Germline CDR1 reads MDHEN; CDR2 reads SYDVKM.

The rearrangement links TRBV25-1 to TRBJ2-5; the match to TRBD2 covers 8 bases. In germline, CDR1 is MGHDK, CDR2 SYGVNS. Trimming cost V 2 bases and J 1 base; bases outside gene matches: 3. The CDR3 runs to 15 residues. The CDR3 nucleotides are TGTGCCAGCAGTGAAACGGGAGGGCCCCAAGAGACCCAGTACTTC. The encoded protein is CASSETGGPQETQYF.

The chain combines TRBV29-1 with TRBJ1-2; D not certain. The germline V and J ends were trimmed by 3 bases and 4 bases, with 6 bases remaining between them. This CDR3 is 11 amino acids long. Per the germline V gene, CDR1 is SQVTM and CDR2 is ANQGSEA. DNA of the CDR3: TGCAGCGTTGATCGGGGCTATGGCTACACCTTC. The encoded protein is CSVDRGYGYTF.

This sequence joins TRBV20-1 and TRBJ2-7, with D perhaps TRBD1 (5 bases). Looked up from germline, CDR1 is DFQATT and CDR2 is SNEGSKA (reference sequence). The CDR3 consists of 11 residues. V gave up 5 bases and J gave up 3 bases, with 8 bases separating them. CDR3 bases: TGCAGTGCTTTACAGGACTACGAGCAGTACGTC. Its protein product is CSALQDYEQYV.

The chain carries TRBV28 and TRBJ1-2, with D hard to call. The CDR3 runs 14 residues. Germline V gives CDR1 MDHEN, CDR2 SYDVKM. Trimming took off 6 bases at V and 8 bases at J, with 19 bases between the two ends. CDR3 DNA sequence: TGTGCCAGCAGGCCCCCTGTGGACCAGCGGGGCTACACCTTC. The encoded protein is CASRPPVDQRGYTF.